Below are 14 T cell receptor beta chains sequenced from a single sample in a study of blood T cell repertoires in COVID-19. Data came from immunoSEQ multiplex PCR; TCRdb stores just in-frame clones and leaves some out. The table has 230,000 or so clones, about 83% seen once. The sample comprised peripheral blood. The receptor source for this set is a man in his forties or fifties with active or convalescent COVID-19.

The rearrangement links TRBV10-3 to TRBJ2-7; a possible D gene is TRBD2 (5 bases). This CDR3 region has 15 residues. Trimming cost V 4 bases and J 3 bases, with 16 bases left between them. CDR1 and CDR2 (germline): ENHRY, SYGVKD. The CDR3 bases are TGTGCCATCAGTGGTGCGGGCTCAGACAACTACGAGCAGTACTTC. As protein: CAISGAGSDNYEQYF.

CDR3 sequence reads: CASSSARLARDTQYF. CDR3 in DNA: TGTGCCAGCAGCTCAGCCCGACTAGCAAGGGATACGCAGTATTTT. The rearrangement uses TRBV11-3 and TRBJ2-3; 7 bases are shared with TRBD2. V shed 4 bases, J shed 6 bases, and the junction held 10 bases outside the gene matches. Germline V gene sequence: CDR1 SGHNT, CDR2 YENEEA. CDR3 length equals 15 residues. Full variable domain (outside the CDR3, taken from reference TRBV11-3 and TRBJ2-3): EAGVVQSPRYKIIEKKQPVAFWCNPISGHNTLYWYLQNLGQGPELLIRYENEEAVDDSQLPKDRFSAERLKGVDSTLKIQPAELGDSAVYLCASSSARLARDTQYFGPGTRLTVL.

This chain uses TRBV3-1 (or the pseudogene TRBV3-2) with TRBJ1-6; the D gene is possibly TRBD1 (5 bases). CDR3 size: 15 residues. Trimming shortened V by 6 bases and J by 6 bases, and 15 bases separated the two germline ends. Germline values: CDR1 LGHDT, CDR2 YNNKEL (reference sequence). The CDR3 region is CASRYQGDTNSPLHF. DNA for the CDR3: TGTGCCAGCAGATATCAAGGGGATACTAATTCACCCCTCCACTTT.

CDR3 residues: CASSWESARSGNTIYF. The CDR3 nucleotides are TGCGCCAGCAGCTGGGAGTCAGCGCGTTCTGGAAACACCATATATTTT. V and J are TRBV5-1 and TRBJ1-3; D unresolved. This CDR3 contains 16 residues. The V end lost 3 bases, the J end lost 1 base, and 14 bases lay between the germline ends. From germline, CDR1 is SGHRS and CDR2 YFSETQ. Based on the CDR3 plus reference TRBV5-1 and TRBJ1-3, the full variable domain is KAGVTQTPRYLIKTRGQQVTLSCSPISGHRSVSWYQQTPGQGLQFLFEYFSETQRNKGNFPGRFSGRQFSNSRSEMNVSTLELGDSALYLCASSWESARSGNTIYFGEGSWLTVV.

The CDR3 here is CASSPNSLGAFF. CDR3 sequence (DNA): TGTGCCAGCTCACCAAACAGTTTGGGAGCTTTCTTT. V gene TRBV18 combines with J gene TRBJ1-1, with no clear D. The V gene's germline CDR1 is KGHSH and CDR2 LQKENI. The CDR3 covers 12 residues. V lost 2 bases and J 10 bases, leaving 11 bases between the germline ends.

The V call is TRBV11-3, the J call TRBJ2-1; 9 nucleotides match TRBD2. J was trimmed by 3 bases and V by 5 bases; bases with no gene match: 8. The CDR3 runs to 16 residues. CDR1 SGHNT and CDR2 YENEEA come from the germline V gene. The CDR3 reads CASSHLSSGNYNEQFF. CDR3 in DNA: TGTGCCAGCAGCCACCTGTCTAGCGGGAACTACAATGAGCAGTTCTTC.

The rearrangement links TRBV4-1 to TRBJ1-1, with TRBD1 as a possible D gene (5 bases). This CDR3 is built from 15 residues. V was cut by 4 bases and J by 4 bases, with 16 bases left in between. Looked up from germline, CDR1 is MGHRA and CDR2 is YSYEKL. CDR3 DNA sequence: TGCGCCAGCAGCCGGGGAGGGGAGTGGGGCACTGAAGCTTTCTTT. It is translated as CASSRGGEWGTEAFF.

This chain uses TRBV12-3 or TRBV12-4 with TRBJ1-2, with 9 positions matching TRBD1. The V segment lost 5 bases and the J segment 8 bases; nucleotides outside the gene matches: 6. This CDR3 contains 13 residues. CDR3 in amino acids: CASSAGTGKGYTF. In nucleotides, the CDR3 is TGTGCCAGCAGTGCCGGGACAGGGAAAGGCTACACCTTC.

In its sample, this clone was seen once. The chain uses TRBV5-1 and TRBJ2-1; TRBD1 matches 7 bases. The trim removed 4 bases at V and 2 bases at J, leaving 3 bases unmatched. The CDR3 sequence is 14 residues long. Germline V gene data show CDR1 as SGHRS and CDR2 as YFSETQ. The CDR3 nucleotides read TGCGCCAGCAGCCAAGACAGGGCCTACAATGAGCAGTTCTTC. The encoded protein is CASSQDRAYNEQFF.

The chain recombines TRBV5-8 with TRBJ1-5; the D gene is possibly TRBD1 (5 bases). The V gene lost 2 bases and the J gene lost 2 bases, with 11 bases spanning the gap. CDR1 is SGHTS, CDR2 YDEGEE, per germline. The CDR3 extends over 15 amino acids. The DNA of the CDR3 is TGTGCCAGCAGCTTAACAGGCATCGGCAATCAGCCCCAGCATTTT. Residues: CASSLTGIGNQPQHF.

This clone was counted a single time. The chain joins TRBV27 to TRBJ2-5, with D maybe TRBD2 (5 bases). V lost 3 bases and J lost 2, with 13 bases in between. Germline assignment: CDR1 MNHEY and CDR2 SMNVEV (reference sequence). The CDR3 length is 15 residues. The CDR3 DNA is TGTGCCAGCAGTTTCTGGGCGGGCCCGCAAGAGACCCAGTACTTC. Its protein product is CASSFWAGPQETQYF.

The chain employs TRBV7-3 and TRBJ2-7; TRBD1 agrees at 9 bases. The V and J ends lost 5 bases and 7 bases, in that order; junction bases with no gene match: 12. CDR1 SGHTA and CDR2 FQGTGA come from the germline V gene. CDR3 length equals 15 residues. In nucleotides, the CDR3 is TGTGCCAGCAGCCCCGAGGGACAGGGTCTTGGGGAGCAGTACTTC. As protein: CASSPEGQGLGEQYF.

The J gene is TRBJ2-7, the V gene TRBV6-5, with D possibly matching TRBD1 (6 bases). Trimming removed 6 bases from V and 5 bases from J, with 20 bases in between. The CDR3 covers 15 residues. Germline values: CDR1 MNHEY, CDR2 SVGAGI. CDR3 coding DNA: TGTGCCAGCAGATCCGATGAGACAGGATTCAACGAGCAGTACTTC. This encodes CASRSDETGFNEQYF.

This clone showed up just once. The V and J genes are TRBV5-1 and TRBJ2-6, with D perhaps matching TRBD1 (5 bases). Trimming took 4 bases from V and 0 from J, leaving 14 bases between them. The CDR3 loop spans 17 amino acids. Germline V gene lookup returns CDR1 SGHRS and CDR2 YFSETQ. CDR3 coding DNA: TGCGCCAGCAGCCCAGGGTCAGCCGCCTCTGGGGCCAACGTCCTGACTTTC. It specifies CASSPGSAASGANVLTF.